The sequence of this T cell receptor (beta chain) was determined in a study of cytomegalovirus exposure and HLA in healthy donors. Regarding this clone: The antigen remains unidentified.

Use of 60 Vbeta and 13 Jbeta primers characterized the PCR. Profiled with immunoSEQ multiplex PCR; TCRdb holds only in-frame clones, not every one. Its table records around 110,000 clones. Findings of the study overall: In vitro checks showed that three CMV-associated chains really do target CMV antigens.

Germline CDR1 is SGDLS and CDR2 is YYNGEE. J was trimmed by 5 bases and V by 0 bases; bases with no gene match: 11. The CDR3 covers 17 residues. This sequence joins TRBV9 and TRBJ2-7, with 10 nucleotides matching TRBD1. Sequences were obtained from PBMCs. This TCR derives from a man in his forties in good health and CMV-seropositive. The CDR3 sequence: CASSVGLLGTGDNEQYF. In DNA, the CDR3 is TGTGCCAGCAGCGTAGGACTTTTAGGGACAGGGGACAACGAGCAGTACTTC.